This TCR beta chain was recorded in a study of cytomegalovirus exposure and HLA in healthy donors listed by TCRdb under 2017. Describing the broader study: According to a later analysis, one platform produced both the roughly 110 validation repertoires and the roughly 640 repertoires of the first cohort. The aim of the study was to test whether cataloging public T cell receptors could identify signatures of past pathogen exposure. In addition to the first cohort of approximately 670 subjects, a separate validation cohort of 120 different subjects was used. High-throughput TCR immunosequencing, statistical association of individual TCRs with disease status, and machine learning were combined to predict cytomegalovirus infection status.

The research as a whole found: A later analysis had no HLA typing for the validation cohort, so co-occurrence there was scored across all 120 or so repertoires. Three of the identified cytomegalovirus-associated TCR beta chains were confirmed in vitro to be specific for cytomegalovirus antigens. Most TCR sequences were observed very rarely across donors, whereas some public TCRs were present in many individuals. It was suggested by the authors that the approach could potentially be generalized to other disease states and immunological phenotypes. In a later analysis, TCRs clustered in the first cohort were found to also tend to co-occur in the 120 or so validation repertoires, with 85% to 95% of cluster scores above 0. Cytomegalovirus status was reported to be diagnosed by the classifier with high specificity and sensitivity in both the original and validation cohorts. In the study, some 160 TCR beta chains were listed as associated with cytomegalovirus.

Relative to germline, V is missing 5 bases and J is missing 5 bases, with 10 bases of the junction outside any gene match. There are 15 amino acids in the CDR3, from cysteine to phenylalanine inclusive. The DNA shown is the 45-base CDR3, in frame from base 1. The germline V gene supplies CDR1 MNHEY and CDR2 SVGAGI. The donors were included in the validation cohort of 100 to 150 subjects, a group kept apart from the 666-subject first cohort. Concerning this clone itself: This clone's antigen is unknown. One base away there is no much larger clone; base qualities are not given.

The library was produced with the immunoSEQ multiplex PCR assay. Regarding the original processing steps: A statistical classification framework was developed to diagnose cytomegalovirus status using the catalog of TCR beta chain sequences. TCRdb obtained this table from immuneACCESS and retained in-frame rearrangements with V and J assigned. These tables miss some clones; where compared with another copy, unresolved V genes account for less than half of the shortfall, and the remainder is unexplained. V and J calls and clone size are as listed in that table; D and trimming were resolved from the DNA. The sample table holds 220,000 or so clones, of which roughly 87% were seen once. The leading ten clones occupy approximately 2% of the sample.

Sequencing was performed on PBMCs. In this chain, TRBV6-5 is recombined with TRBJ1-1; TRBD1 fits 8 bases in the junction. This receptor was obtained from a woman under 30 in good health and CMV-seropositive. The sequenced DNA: TGTGCCAGCAGTCCCTCCCCCAGGGGGCCTACTGAAGCTTTCTTT. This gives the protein CASSPSPRGPTEAFF.